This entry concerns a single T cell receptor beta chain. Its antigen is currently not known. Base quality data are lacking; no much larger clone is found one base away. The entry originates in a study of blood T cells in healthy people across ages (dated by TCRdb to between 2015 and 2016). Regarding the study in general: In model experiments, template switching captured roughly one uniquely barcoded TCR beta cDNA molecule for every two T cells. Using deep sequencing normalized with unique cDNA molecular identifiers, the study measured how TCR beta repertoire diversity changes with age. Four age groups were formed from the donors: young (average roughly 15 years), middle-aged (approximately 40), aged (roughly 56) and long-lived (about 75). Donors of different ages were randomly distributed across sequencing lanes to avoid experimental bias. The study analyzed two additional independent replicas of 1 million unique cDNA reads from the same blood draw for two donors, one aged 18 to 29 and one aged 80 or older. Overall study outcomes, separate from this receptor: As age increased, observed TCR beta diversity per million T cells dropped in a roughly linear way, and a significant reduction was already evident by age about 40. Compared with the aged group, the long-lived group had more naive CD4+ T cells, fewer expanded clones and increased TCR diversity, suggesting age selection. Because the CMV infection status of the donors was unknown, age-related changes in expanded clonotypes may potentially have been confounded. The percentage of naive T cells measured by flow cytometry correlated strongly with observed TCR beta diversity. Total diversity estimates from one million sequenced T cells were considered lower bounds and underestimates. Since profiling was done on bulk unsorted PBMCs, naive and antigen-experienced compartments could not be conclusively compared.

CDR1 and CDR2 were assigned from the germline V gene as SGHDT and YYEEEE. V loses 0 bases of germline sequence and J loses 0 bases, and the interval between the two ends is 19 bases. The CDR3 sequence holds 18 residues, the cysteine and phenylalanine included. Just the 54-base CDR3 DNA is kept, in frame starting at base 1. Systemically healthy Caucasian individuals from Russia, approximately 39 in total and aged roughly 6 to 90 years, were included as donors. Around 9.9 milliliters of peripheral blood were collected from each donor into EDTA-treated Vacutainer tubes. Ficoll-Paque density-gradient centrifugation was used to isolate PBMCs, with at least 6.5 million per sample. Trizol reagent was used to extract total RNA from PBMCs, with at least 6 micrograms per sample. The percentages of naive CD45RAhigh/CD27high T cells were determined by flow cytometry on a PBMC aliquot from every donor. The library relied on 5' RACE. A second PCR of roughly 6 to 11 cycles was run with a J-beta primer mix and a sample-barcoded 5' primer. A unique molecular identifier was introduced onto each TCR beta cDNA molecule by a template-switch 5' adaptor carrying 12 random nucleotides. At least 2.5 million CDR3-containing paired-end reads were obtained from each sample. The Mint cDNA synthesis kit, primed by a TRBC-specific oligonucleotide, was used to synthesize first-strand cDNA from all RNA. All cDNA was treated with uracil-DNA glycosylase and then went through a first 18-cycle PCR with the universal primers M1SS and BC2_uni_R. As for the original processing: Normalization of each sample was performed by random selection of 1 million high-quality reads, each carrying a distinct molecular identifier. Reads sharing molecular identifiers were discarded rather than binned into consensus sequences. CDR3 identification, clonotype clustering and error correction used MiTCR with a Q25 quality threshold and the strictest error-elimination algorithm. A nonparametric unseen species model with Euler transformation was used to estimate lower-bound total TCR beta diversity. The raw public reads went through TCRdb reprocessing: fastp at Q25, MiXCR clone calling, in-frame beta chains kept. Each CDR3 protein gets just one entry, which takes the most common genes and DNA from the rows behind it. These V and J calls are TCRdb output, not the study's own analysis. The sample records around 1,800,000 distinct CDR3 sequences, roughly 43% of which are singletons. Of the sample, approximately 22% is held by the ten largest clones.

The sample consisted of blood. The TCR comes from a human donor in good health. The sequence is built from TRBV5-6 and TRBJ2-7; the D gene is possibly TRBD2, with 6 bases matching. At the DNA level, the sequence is TGTGCCAGCAGCTTGGGGGATTTGTGGGGGGAGTCCTCCTACGAGCAGTACTTC. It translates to CASSLGDLWGESSYEQYF. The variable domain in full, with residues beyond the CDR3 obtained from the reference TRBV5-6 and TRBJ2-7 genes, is DAGVTQSPTHLIKTRGQQVTLRCSPKSGHDTVSWYQQALGQGPQFIFQYYEEEERQRGNFPDRFSGHQFPNYSSELNVNALLLGDSALYLCASSLGDLWGESSYEQYFGPGTRLTVT.